This TCR beta chain was observed in a study of immune evolution from preneoplasia to lung adenocarcinoma. Whole-study results and caveats: From normal lung to invasive adenocarcinoma, top clone frequencies appeared to decrease. Clonality was highest in normal lung, lower in later-stage lesions apparently.

Germline V lookup: CDR1 SQVTM, CDR2 ANQGSEA. Trimming took 3 bases from V and 1 from J, leaving 6 bases between them. The CDR3 is 13 residues long. Measured with immunoSEQ multiplex PCR; TCRdb has only the in-frame clones, and not every one. The sample carries several thousand clones, around 81% recorded once. Patients had resection in Japan or China between about 2014 and 2017. H&E slides confirmed each diagnosis, reviewed by two pathologists independently. Notes on this clone: Its antigen is not identified.

This receptor was obtained from a person between 45 and 75 years old with lung adenocarcinoma. Source material: FFPE normal lung tissue adjacent to the tumor. V and J are TRBV29-1 and TRBJ2-2, with D hard to call. Written as DNA, the CDR3 is TGCAGCGTTGATCGTCAGAACACCGGGGAGCTGTTTTTT. This sequence encodes CSVDRQNTGELFF.